Below are 7 T cell receptor beta chains sequenced from a single sample in a study of blood T cell repertoires in COVID-19. Only in-frame clones appear in the TCRdb table, and some are missing; sequencing was by immunoSEQ multiplex PCR. Of 70,000 to 75,000 clones in the sample, about 88% were seen once. The sample comprised peripheral blood. These receptors all come from a human donor in a cohort sampled during active COVID-19.

The chain recombines TRBV11-2 with TRBJ2-1; 8 positions agree with TRBD1. CDR1 is SGHAT and CDR2 is FQNNGV in the germline V gene. V gave up 4 bases and J gave up 11 bases; unmatched junction bases: 10. CDR3 size: 14 residues. The chain's CDR3 is CASSSISGTGKQFF. CDR3 coding DNA: TGTGCCAGCAGCTCGATTTCCGGGACAGGAAAGCAGTTCTTC.

The CDR3 nucleotides are TGTGCCTGGGGACGGGAGAACACCGGGGAGCTGTTTTTT. It specifies CAWGRENTGELFF. V usage is TRBV30 and J usage is TRBJ2-2, with D possibly being TRBD2 (5 bases). The germline V gene has CDR1 GTSNPN and CDR2 SVGIG (reference sequence). Trimming pared 5 bases from V and 1 base from J, leaving 8 bases between. This CDR3 has 13 amino acids.

V usage is TRBV29-1 and J usage is TRBJ2-1; 11 bases align to TRBD2. The junction had 9 bases not matched to a gene; V was cut back by 6 bases and J by 8 bases. The CDR3 is 14 amino acids. Germline values: CDR1 SQVTM, CDR2 ANQGSEA. Written as DNA, the CDR3 is TGCAGCGTATCTCTAGCGGGGGGCGGGGATGAGCAGTTCTTC. This sequence encodes CSVSLAGGGDEQFF.

The chain couples TRBV11-2 to TRBJ2-3; 7 positions agree with TRBD2. V trimming: 3 bases; J trimming: 4 bases; junction bases outside the gene matches: 1. Germline lookup yields CDR1 SGHAT and CDR2 FQNNGV. The CDR3 runs 13 residues. CDR3 sequence: CASSLTSPDTQYF. The CDR3 DNA is TGTGCCAGCAGCTTGACTAGCCCAGATACGCAGTATTTT.

The J gene is TRBJ2-3, the V gene TRBV9; the match to TRBD2 covers 7 bases. Unmatched junction bases numbered 12, after V lost 4 bases and J lost 4 bases. The germline CDR1 and CDR2 sequences are SGDLS and YYNGEE. This CDR3 spans 16 amino acids. This CDR3 is CASSPQVQGGSDTQYF. As DNA, the CDR3 is TGTGCCAGCAGCCCCCAGGTCCAGGGAGGGTCAGATACGCAGTATTTT. The whole variable domain, remainder taken from reference TRBV9 and TRBJ2-3, is DSGVTQTPKHLITATGQRVTLRCSPRSGDLSVYWYQQSLDQGLQFLIQYYNGEERAKGNILERFSAQQFPDLHSELNLSSLELGDSALYFCASSPQVQGGSDTQYFGPGTRLTVL.

This rearrangement joins TRBV11-3 to TRBJ2-7; D is unclear. The CDR3 length is 13 residues. Germline V gives CDR1 SGHNT, CDR2 YENEEA. Trimming pared 2 bases from V and 5 bases from J, leaving 10 bases between. The chain's CDR3 is CASSLIHRDEQYF. CDR3 nucleotide sequence: TGTGCCAGCAGCTTAATCCACCGGGACGAGCAGTACTTC.

The CDR3 nucleotides are TGTGCCAGCAGCCCAACTAGCGGGAGTGGGGATGAGCAGTTCTTC. This codes for CASSPTSGSGDEQFF. The chain joins TRBV9 to TRBJ2-1; 11 nucleotides agree with TRBD2. Losses at the gene ends were 4 bases for V and 8 bases for J; bases not matched to a gene: 8. The CDR3 is 15 amino acids. Germline loops: CDR1 SGDLS, CDR2 YYNGEE.